The entry below gives a single T cell receptor (beta chain) sequence along with its context. The sorted Tregs were CD4+CD25+CD127-/low cells. TCRdb re-called the 5' RACE reads through MiXCR, storing one row per CDR3 protein. The sample holds 50,000 to 65,000 distinct CDR3 sequences, more than 20% seen once. Trimming stripped 8 bases from V and 2 bases from J, with 11 bases between. The CDR3 loop spans 13 amino acids. From germline, CDR1 is MDHEN and CDR2 SYDVKM. The TCR originated in a female donor with breast cancer. V is TRBV28 and J is TRBJ2-3, with D maybe TRBD2 (5 bases). The sample was tumor-infiltrating Tregs sorted from the breast tumor. Written as DNA, the CDR3 is TGTGCCAGCGAGGACTCCTACACAGATACGCAGTATTTT. This gives the protein CASEDSYTDTQYF.